These T cell receptor beta chains were read from a single sample in a study of blood T cell repertoires in COVID-19. Produced via immunoSEQ multiplex PCR; TCRdb's table is partial and in-frame only. This sample carries roughly 230,000 clones, around 83% of them seen once, and the ten largest clones take 6% to 9.5%. The material sequenced was peripheral blood. The source is a woman aged 50 to 60 with acute or convalescent COVID-19. Each CDR3 is given with its conserved first and last residue. The D gene is left open where the match is weak. The size field is filled for only some rows; it gives once, few, many or a size class.

d_gene	j_gene	v_gene	abundance	CDR3aa	CDR3nt
TRBD1	TRBJ2-7	TRBV7-2	.	CASSVDRGSEQYF	TGTGCCAGCAGCGTCGACAGGGGAAGCGAGCAGTACTTC
TRBD2	TRBJ2-7	TRBV7-2	.	CASSYYSGGGSYEQYF	TGTGCCAGCAGCTATTATAGCGGGGGGGGCTCCTACGAGCAGTACTTC
.	TRBJ2-7	TRBV28	.	CASTPRGGSSYEQYF	TGTGCCAGCACTCCTCGAGGGGGAAGCTCCTACGAGCAGTACTTC
.	TRBJ2-3	TRBV2	.	CASRGLGTDTQYF	TGTGCCAGTAGGGGGTTAGGCACAGATACGCAGTATTTT
.	TRBJ1-2	TRBV5-6	.	CASSFGTSFYGYTF	TGTGCCAGCAGCTTTGGGACATCTTTCTATGGCTACACCTTC
.	TRBJ1-1	TRBV19	once	CASSIGRRDTEAFF	TGTGCCAGTAGTATAGGACGGAGAGACACTGAAGCTTTCTTT
TRBD2	TRBJ2-7	TRBV7-8	.	CASSLGSASGRYEQYF	TGTGCCAGCAGCTTAGGGTCCGCTAGCGGGAGATACGAGCAGTACTTC
TRBD2	TRBJ2-5	TRBV11-2	.	CASSWTSGYQETQYF	TGTGCCAGCAGCTGGACTAGCGGGTACCAAGAGACCCAGTACTTC
TRBD1	TRBJ2-7	TRBV30	.	CAWSAGTVSSYEQYF	TGTGCCTGGAGTGCCGGGACAGTATCCTCCTACGAGCAGTACTTC
.	TRBJ1-1	TRBV29-1	few	CSVDPGALGTEAFF	TGCAGCGTTGACCCAGGGGCGCTGGGCACTGAAGCTTTCTTT
TRBD2	TRBJ2-4	TRBV11-2	.	CASSLTSGGLRLAKNIQYF	TGTGCCAGCAGCTTGACTAGCGGGGGCTTAAGATTAGCCAAAAACATTCAGTACTTC
.	TRBJ2-2	TRBV30	.	CAWRGRGGTGELFF	TGTGCCTGGAGGGGTAGGGGCGGCACCGGGGAGCTGTTTTTT
.	TRBJ1-4	TRBV5-1	.	CASSSTDGNEKLFF	TGCGCCAGCAGCTCAACCGACGGGAATGAAAAACTGTTTTTT
TRBD1	TRBJ2-1	TRBV2	.	CASTRSGGINNEQFF	TGTGCCAGCACTAGATCAGGGGGCATCAACAATGAGCAGTTCTTC
.	TRBJ1-2	TRBV24-1	.	CATSDGGGYGYTF	TGTGCCACCAGTGATGGGGGGGGATATGGCTACACCTTC
.	TRBJ2-2	TRBV6-1	.	CASSEGSTGELFF	TGTGCCAGCAGTGAAGGTAGCACCGGGGAGCTGTTTTTT
.	TRBJ1-5	TRBV5-6	.	CASSLGGWDNQPQHF	TGTGCCAGCAGCTTAGGGGGATGGGACAATCAGCCCCAGCATTTT
TRBD2	TRBJ2-3	TRBV5-6	.	CASSLTLRGGSDTQYF	TGTGCCAGCAGCTTGACTTTGCGGGGGGGCTCAGATACGCAGTATTTT
TRBD1	TRBJ1-2	TRBV5-1	.	CASSLTGGLDYGYTF	TGCGCCAGCAGCCTGACAGGGGGATTGGACTATGGCTACACCTTC
TRBD2	TRBJ2-1	TRBV6-5	.	CASSRLAGGPYEQFF	TGTGCCAGCAGCCGACTAGCGGGAGGGCCTTATGAGCAGTTCTTC
.	TRBJ2-3	TRBV18	.	CASSPGTGSDTQYF	TGTGCCAGCTCACCAGGCACAGGGTCAGATACGCAGTATTTT
.	TRBJ1-6	TRBV19	.	CASSGTWNSPLHF	TGTGCCAGTAGCGGGACATGGAATTCACCCCTCCACTTT
.	TRBJ1-3	TRBV19	.	CASSLDRSAGNTIYF	TGTGCCAGTAGTTTAGATCGCTCGGCTGGAAACACCATATATTTT
.	TRBJ2-5	TRBV27	.	CASSNREGETQYF	TGTGCCAGCAGCAACAGGGAAGGTGAGACCCAGTACTTC
.	TRBJ2-2	TRBV18	few	CASSRGTGITGELFF	TGTGCCAGCTCACGAGGAACAGGGATCACCGGGGAGCTGTTTTTT
TRBD1	TRBJ2-2	TRBV6-2/TRBV6-3	.	CASSYRGGLSGELFF	TGTGCCAGCAGTTACAGAGGGGGCTTAAGCGGGGAGCTGTTTTTT
TRBD1	TRBJ1-5	TRBV6-5	few	CASNRGQRQPQHF	TGTGCCAGCAACAGGGGGCAGAGGCAGCCCCAGCATTTT